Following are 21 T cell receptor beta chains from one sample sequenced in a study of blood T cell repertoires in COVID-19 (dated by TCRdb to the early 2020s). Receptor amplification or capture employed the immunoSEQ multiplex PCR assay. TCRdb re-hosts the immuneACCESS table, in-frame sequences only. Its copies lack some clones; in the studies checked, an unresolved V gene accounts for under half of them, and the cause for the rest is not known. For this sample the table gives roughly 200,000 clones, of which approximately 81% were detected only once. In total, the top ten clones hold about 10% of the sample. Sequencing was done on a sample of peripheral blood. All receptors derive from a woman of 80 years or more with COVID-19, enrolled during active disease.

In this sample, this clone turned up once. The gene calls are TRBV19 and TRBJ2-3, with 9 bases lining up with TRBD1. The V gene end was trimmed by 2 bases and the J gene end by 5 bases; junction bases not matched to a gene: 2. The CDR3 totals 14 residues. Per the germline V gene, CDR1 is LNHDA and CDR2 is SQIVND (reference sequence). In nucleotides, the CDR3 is TGTGCCAGTAGTATAACAGGGGGCGAAGATACGCAGTATTTT. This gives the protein CASSITGGEDTQYF. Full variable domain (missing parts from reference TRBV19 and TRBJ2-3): DGGITQSPKYLFRKEGQNVTLSCEQNLNHDAMYWYRQDPGQGLRLIYYSQIVNDFQKGDIAEGYSVSREKKESFPLTVTSAQKNPTAFYLCASSITGGEDTQYFGPGTRLTVL.

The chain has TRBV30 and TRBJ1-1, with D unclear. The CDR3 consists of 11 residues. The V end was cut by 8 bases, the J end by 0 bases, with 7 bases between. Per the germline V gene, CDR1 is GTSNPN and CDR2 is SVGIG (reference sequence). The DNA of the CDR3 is TGTGCCCGGACGGTGAACACTGAAGCTTTCTTT. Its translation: CARTVNTEAFF.

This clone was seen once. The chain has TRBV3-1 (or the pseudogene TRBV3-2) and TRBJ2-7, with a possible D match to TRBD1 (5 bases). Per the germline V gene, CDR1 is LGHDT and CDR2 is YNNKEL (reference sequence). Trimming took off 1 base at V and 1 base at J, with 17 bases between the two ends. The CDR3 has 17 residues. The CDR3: CASSQVSGPYNSYEQYF. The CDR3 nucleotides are TGTGCCAGCAGCCAAGTTTCAGGGCCCTACAATTCCTACGAGCAGTACTTC.

The CDR3 DNA reads TGTGCCAGCTCACCACGACAGGAGAGTACTACGCAGTATTTT. Protein sequence: CASSPRQESTTQYF. The chain recombines TRBV18 with TRBJ2-3, with a possible D match to TRBD1 (6 bases). CDR3 size: 14 residues. Looked up from germline, CDR1 is KGHSH and CDR2 is LQKENI. The germline V and J ends were trimmed by 1 base and 8 bases, with 13 bases remaining between them. The full variable domain, its missing parts supplied by reference TRBV18 and TRBJ2-3, is NAGVMQNPRHLVRRRGQEARLRCSPMKGHSHVYWYRQLPEEGLKFMVYLQKENIIDESGMPKERFSAEFPKEGPSILRIQQVVRGDSAAYFCASSPRQESTTQYFGPGTRLTVL.

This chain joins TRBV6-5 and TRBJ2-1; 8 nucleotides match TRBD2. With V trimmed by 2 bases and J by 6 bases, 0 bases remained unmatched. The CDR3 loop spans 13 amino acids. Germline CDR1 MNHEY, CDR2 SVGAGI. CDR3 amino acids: CASSYAGGNEQFF. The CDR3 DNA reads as TGTGCCAGCAGTTACGCGGGGGGCAATGAGCAGTTCTTC.

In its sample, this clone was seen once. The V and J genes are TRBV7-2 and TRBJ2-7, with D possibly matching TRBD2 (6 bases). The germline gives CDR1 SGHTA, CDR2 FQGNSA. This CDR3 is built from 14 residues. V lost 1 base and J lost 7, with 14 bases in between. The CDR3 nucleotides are TGTGCCAGCAGCTTAGGAACTAGCTCGGTGGAGCAGTACTTC. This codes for CASSLGTSSVEQYF.

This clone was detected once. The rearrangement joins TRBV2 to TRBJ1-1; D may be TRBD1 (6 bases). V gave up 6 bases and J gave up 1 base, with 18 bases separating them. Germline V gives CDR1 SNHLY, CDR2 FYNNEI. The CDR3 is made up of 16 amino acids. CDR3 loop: CASRATDGGRNTEAFF. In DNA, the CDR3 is TGTGCCAGCAGGGCTACCGACGGGGGGCGGAACACTGAAGCTTTCTTT.

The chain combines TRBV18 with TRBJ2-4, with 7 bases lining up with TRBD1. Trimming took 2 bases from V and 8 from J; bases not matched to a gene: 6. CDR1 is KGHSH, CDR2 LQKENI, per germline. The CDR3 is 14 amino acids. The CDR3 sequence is CASSPGRGQYIQYF. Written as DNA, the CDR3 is TGTGCCAGCTCACCAGGTAGGGGACAGTACATTCAGTACTTC.

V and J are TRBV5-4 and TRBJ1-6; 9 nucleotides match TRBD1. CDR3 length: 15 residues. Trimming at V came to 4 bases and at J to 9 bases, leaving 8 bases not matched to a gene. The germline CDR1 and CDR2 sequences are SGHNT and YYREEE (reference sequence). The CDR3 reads CASSPGQGKASPLHF. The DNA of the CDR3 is TGTGCCAGCAGCCCAGGACAGGGGAAGGCTTCACCCCTCCACTTT. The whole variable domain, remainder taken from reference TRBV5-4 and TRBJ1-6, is ETGVTQSPTHLIKTRGQQVTLRCSSQSGHNTVSWYQQALGQGPQFIFQYYREEENGRGNFPPRFSGLQFPNYSSELNVNALELDDSALYLCASSPGQGKASPLHFGNGTRLTVT.

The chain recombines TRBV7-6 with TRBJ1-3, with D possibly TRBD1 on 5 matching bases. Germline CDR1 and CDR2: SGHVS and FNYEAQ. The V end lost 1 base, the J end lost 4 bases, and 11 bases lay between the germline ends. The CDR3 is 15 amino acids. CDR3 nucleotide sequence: TGTGCCAGCAGCTTAGGCGGGACGCCCGGAAACACCATATATTTT. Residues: CASSLGGTPGNTIYF.

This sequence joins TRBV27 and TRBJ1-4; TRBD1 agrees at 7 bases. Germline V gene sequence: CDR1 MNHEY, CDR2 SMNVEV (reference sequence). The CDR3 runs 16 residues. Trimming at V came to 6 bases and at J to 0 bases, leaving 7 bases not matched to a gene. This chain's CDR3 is CASRTTGRATNEKLFF. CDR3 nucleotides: TGTGCCAGCAGGACGACAGGGAGAGCAACTAATGAAAAACTGTTTTTT.

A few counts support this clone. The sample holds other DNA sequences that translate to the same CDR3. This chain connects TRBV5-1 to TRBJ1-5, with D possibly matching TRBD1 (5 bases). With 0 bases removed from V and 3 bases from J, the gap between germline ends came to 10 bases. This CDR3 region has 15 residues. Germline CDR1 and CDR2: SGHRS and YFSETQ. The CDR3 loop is CASSLGQGDNQPQHF. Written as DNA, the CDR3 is TGCGCCAGCAGCTTGGGGCAGGGTGACAATCAGCCCCAGCATTTT.

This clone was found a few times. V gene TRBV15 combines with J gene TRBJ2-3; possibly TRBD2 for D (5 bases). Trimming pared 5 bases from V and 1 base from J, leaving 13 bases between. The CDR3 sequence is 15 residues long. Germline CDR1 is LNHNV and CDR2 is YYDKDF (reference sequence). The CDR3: CATSGFVGGTDTQYF. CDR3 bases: TGTGCCACCAGCGGTTTCGTCGGGGGCACAGATACGCAGTATTTT.

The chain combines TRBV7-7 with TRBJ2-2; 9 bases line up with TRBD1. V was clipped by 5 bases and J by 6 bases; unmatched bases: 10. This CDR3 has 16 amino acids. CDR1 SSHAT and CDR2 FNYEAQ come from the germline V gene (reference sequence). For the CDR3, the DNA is TGTGCCAGCAGCGCCTCCGGGACAGGGTCCCCCGGGGAGCTGTTTTTT. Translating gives CASSASGTGSPGELFF. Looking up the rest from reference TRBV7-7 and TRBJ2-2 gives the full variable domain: GAGVSQSPRYKVTKRGQDVTLRCDPISSHATLYWYQQALGQGPEFLTYFNYEAQPDKSGLPSDRFSAERPEGSISTLTIQRTEQRDSAMYRCASSASGTGSPGELFFGEGSRLTVL.

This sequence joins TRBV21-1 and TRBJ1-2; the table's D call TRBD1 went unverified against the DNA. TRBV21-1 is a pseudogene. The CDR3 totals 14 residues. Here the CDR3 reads CASSKEGTGSGYTF. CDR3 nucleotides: TGTGCCAGCAGCAAGGAGGGGACAGGGAGTGGCTACACCTTC.

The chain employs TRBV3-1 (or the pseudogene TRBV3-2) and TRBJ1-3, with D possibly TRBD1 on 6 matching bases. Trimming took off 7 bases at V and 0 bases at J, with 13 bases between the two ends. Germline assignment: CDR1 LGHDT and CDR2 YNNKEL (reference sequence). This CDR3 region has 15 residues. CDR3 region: CASTTRGGSGNTIYF. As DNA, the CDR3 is TGTGCCAGCACCACGAGGGGGGGCTCTGGAAACACCATATATTTT.

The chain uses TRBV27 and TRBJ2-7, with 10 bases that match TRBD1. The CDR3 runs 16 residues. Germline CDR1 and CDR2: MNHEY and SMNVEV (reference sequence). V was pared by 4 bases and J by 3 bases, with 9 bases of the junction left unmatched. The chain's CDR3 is CASSSGTGALRYEQYF. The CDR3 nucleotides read TGTGCCAGCAGTTCCGGGACAGGGGCTCTCCGCTACGAGCAGTACTTC.

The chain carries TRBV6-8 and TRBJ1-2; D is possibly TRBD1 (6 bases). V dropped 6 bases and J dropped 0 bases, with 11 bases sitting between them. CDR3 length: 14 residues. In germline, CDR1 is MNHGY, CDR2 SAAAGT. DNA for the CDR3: TGTGCCAGCAGCCCTAGACAGGCTAACTATGGCTACACCTTC. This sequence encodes CASSPRQANYGYTF.

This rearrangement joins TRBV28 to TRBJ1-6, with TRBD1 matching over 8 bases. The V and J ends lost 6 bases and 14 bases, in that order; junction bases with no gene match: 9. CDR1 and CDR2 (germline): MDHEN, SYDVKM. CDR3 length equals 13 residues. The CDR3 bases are TGTGCCAGCAGAACCGGGACAGGCAGCACCCTCCACTTT. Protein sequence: CASRTGTGSTLHF.

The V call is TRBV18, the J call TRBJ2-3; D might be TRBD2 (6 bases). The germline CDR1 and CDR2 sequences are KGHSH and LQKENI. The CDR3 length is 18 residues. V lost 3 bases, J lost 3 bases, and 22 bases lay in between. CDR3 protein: CASSPILGLIGGTDTQYF. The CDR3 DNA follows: TGTGCCAGCTCACCCATCTTGGGCCTGATCGGGGGAACAGATACGCAGTATTTT. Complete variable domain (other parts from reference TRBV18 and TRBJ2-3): NAGVMQNPRHLVRRRGQEARLRCSPMKGHSHVYWYRQLPEEGLKFMVYLQKENIIDESGMPKERFSAEFPKEGPSILRIQQVVRGDSAAYFCASSPILGLIGGTDTQYFGPGTRLTVL.

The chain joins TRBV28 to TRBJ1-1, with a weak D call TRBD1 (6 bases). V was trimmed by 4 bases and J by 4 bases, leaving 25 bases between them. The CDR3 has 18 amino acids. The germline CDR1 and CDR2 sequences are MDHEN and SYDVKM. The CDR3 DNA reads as TGTGCCAGCAGTTCCCTACCTTTTCAGTCCAGGGGCAGCACTGAAGCTTTCTTT. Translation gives CASSSLPFQSRGSTEAFF.